The 21 T cell receptor beta chains in this list originate from one sample, sequenced in a study of cytomegalovirus exposure and HLA in healthy donors (dated by TCRdb to the late 2010s). Library preparation used the immunoSEQ multiplex PCR assay. TCRdb obtained this table from immuneACCESS and retained in-frame rearrangements with V and J assigned. These tables miss some clones; where compared with another copy, unresolved V genes account for less than half of the shortfall, and the remainder is unexplained. The sample data list some 270,000 clones, and approximately 86% of these were observed just once. The ten largest account for approximately 1% of the sample. The sample comprised PBMCs. The receptors were sampled from a woman aged 18-30 years in good health and CMV-seronegative.

V gene TRBV10-2 combines with J gene TRBJ2-7; TRBD2 is a possible D gene (7 bases). The germline CDR1 and CDR2 sequences are WSHSY and SAAADI. The CDR3 contains 15 residues. V was shortened by 0 bases and J by 4 bases, with 13 bases between the two germline ends. CDR3 sequence: CASSESPGGPYEQYF. CDR3 coding DNA: TGCGCCAGCAGTGAGTCGCCGGGGGGCCCATACGAGCAGTACTTC.

The rearrangement uses TRBV5-6 and TRBJ1-1; D uncertain. This CDR3 has 14 amino acids. Germline V lookup: CDR1 SGHDT, CDR2 YYEEEE. Trimming took 4 bases from V and 3 from J, leaving 13 bases between them. The CDR3 region has the DNA TGTGCCAGCAGCCAAGAGGGCAGGTACACTGAAGCTTTCTTT. Translating it yields CASSQEGRYTEAFF.

A few counts support this clone. The rearrangement joins TRBV2 to TRBJ2-7; the D is unclear. Looked up from germline, CDR1 is SNHLY and CDR2 is FYNNEI. The CDR3 covers 12 residues. V was shortened by 4 bases and J by 4 bases, with 8 bases between the two germline ends. The DNA for the CDR3 is TGTGCCAGCAGTGGATTCGGGTACGAGCAGTACTTC. Amino acids: CASSGFGYEQYF.

The chain employs TRBV5-4 and TRBJ2-7; 8 bases fit TRBD1. The junction had 7 bases not matched to a gene; V was cut back by 5 bases and J by 6 bases. The CDR3 has 13 residues. In germline, CDR1 is SGHNT, CDR2 YYREEE (reference sequence). The CDR3 reads CASRPDRALEQYF. The CDR3 DNA reads as TGTGCCAGCAGACCGGACAGGGCTCTCGAGCAGTACTTC.

The V gene is TRBV28, the J gene TRBJ2-7; TRBD1 agrees at 7 bases. This CDR3 has 16 amino acids. The V gene's germline CDR1 is MDHEN and CDR2 SYDVKM. Trimming took 2 bases from V and 4 from J; bases not matched to a gene: 11. CDR3 in amino acids: CASSLQGVVGHYEQYF. Written as DNA, the CDR3 is TGTGCCAGCAGTTTACAGGGGGTCGTGGGCCATTACGAGCAGTACTTC.

The chain employs TRBV6-1 and TRBJ2-1; 9 nucleotides agree with TRBD1. Germline CDR1 MNHNS, CDR2 SASEGT. V gave up 6 bases and J gave up 2 bases; unmatched junction bases: 5. The CDR3 is 15 residues long. The CDR3 sequence is CASRQGALTYNEQFF. The CDR3 DNA reads as TGTGCCAGCAGACAGGGGGCGCTCACCTACAATGAGCAGTTCTTC.

The V call is TRBV4-3, the J call TRBJ2-7; TRBD2 might be the D (6 bases). V was clipped by 0 bases and J by 0 bases, with 12 bases between them. In germline, CDR1 is LGHNA, CDR2 YSLEER. This CDR3 has 16 residues. In nucleotides, the CDR3 is TGCGCCAGCAGCCAAGATCTGGGGGGAATCTCCTACGAGCAGTACTTC. Its protein product is CASSQDLGGISYEQYF.

CDR3 region: CASSVSPRSAESHEQYF. The CDR3 nucleotides read TGTGCCAGCAGCGTTTCCCCCAGGTCAGCGGAATCACACGAGCAGTACTTC. The chain has TRBV9 and TRBJ2-7; perhaps TRBD2 as D (5 bases). CDR3 length equals 17 residues. Germline V gene lookup returns CDR1 SGDLS and CDR2 YYNGEE. V was pared by 2 bases and J by 5 bases, with 23 bases between.

The J gene is TRBJ1-1, the V gene TRBV28, with D perhaps TRBD1 (5 bases). V lost 6 bases, J lost 10 bases, and 15 bases lay in between. The CDR3 has 12 amino acids. Germline CDR1 reads MDHEN; CDR2 reads SYDVKM. CDR3 protein: CASSPNDRRAFF. The CDR3 DNA is TGTGCCAGCAGCCCAAACGACAGACGAGCTTTCTTT.

Written as DNA, the CDR3 is TGTGCCAGCAGTCCCCGGGGTCCCCCGGATACGCAGTATTTT. Translation: CASSPRGPPDTQYF. The rearrangement links TRBV27 to TRBJ2-3; TRBD2 might be the D (5 bases). CDR3 length: 14 residues. Trimming stripped 5 bases from V and 6 bases from J, with 15 bases between. Germline V gene lookup returns CDR1 MNHEY and CDR2 SMNVEV (reference sequence).

The chain uses TRBV5-1 and TRBJ2-1; the match to TRBD2 covers 12 bases. The CDR3 covers 15 residues. CDR1 SGHRS and CDR2 YFSETQ come from the germline V gene. V trimming: 4 bases; J trimming: 8 bases; junction bases outside the gene matches: 7. The CDR3 loop reads CASSPPTSGSDEQFF. The DNA for the CDR3 is TGCGCCAGCAGCCCCCCGACTAGCGGGAGCGATGAGCAGTTCTTC.

The chain is built from TRBV9 and TRBJ1-2, with 10 positions matching TRBD1. Germline CDR1 SGDLS, CDR2 YYNGEE. This CDR3 has 16 residues. V dropped 0 bases and J dropped 8; count of bases not matched to a gene: 10. In nucleotides, the CDR3 is TGTGCCAGCAGCGTAGGGACAGGGGGGTTTTCAAAGGGCTACACCTTC. Its protein is CASSVGTGGFSKGYTF.

This clone was observed a single time. CDR3 sequence: CALLALSDEQYF. DNA for the CDR3: TGTGCATTACTAGCTCTCTCCGACGAGCAGTACTTC. V is TRBV12-2 and J is TRBJ2-7; the tabulated D call, TRBD2, remains unverified against the DNA. TRBV12-2 is shown as a pseudogene. CDR3 size: 12 residues.

The chain links TRBV19 to TRBJ2-1; 10 bases are shared with TRBD2. This CDR3 has 16 residues. V shed 4 bases and J 6 bases; nucleotides not matched to a gene: 9. Germline V CDR1 and CDR2: LNHDA, SQIVND (reference sequence). CDR3: CASSNPSGRASNEQFF. CDR3 nucleotides: TGTGCCAGTAGTAACCCGAGCGGGAGGGCCTCCAATGAGCAGTTCTTC.

CDR3 coding DNA: TGTGCCAGTAGTAATAGCGGGAGCGTAGATACGCAGTATTTT. Residues: CASSNSGSVDTQYF. The chain has TRBV19 and TRBJ2-3; 9 nucleotides line up with TRBD2. After removal of 4 bases from V and 5 bases from J, the junction contained 4 bases not matched to a gene. This CDR3 contains 14 residues. Germline-derived CDR1 and CDR2 are LNHDA and SQIVND (reference sequence).

The chain combines TRBV11-2 with TRBJ2-7; D possibly corresponds to TRBD1 (5 bases). CDR1 is SGHAT, CDR2 FQNNGV, per germline. CDR3 size: 15 residues. The ends were cut back, 5 bases at V and 3 bases at J, with 17 bases in the middle. The CDR3 spells CASSTLKGNHYEQYF. CDR3 bases: TGTGCCAGCAGCACCTTGAAGGGGAACCACTACGAGCAGTACTTC. The complete variable domain, with remaining parts taken from reference TRBV11-2 and TRBJ2-7, reads EAGVAQSPRYKIIEKRQSVAFWCNPISGHATLYWYQQILGQGPKLLIQFQNNGVVDDSQLPKDRFSAERLKGVDSTLKIQPAKLEDSAVYLCASSTLKGNHYEQYFGPGTRLTVT.

This rearrangement joins TRBV6-1 to TRBJ1-5, with 12 bases aligning to TRBD1. CDR3 length equals 15 residues. Germline values: CDR1 MNHNS, CDR2 SASEGT. The junction had 6 bases not matched to a gene; V was cut back by 6 bases and J by 6 bases. The CDR3 sequence: CASRRGQGAVQPQHF. CDR3 coding DNA: TGTGCCAGCAGGAGGGGACAGGGGGCGGTTCAGCCCCAGCATTTT.

This clone was counted between two and nine times. The J gene is TRBJ1-2, the V gene TRBV9; 7 bases map to TRBD1. The germline V gene has CDR1 SGDLS and CDR2 YYNGEE. Trimming cost V 0 bases and J 4 bases; bases outside gene matches: 6. This CDR3 region has 15 residues. The CDR3 DNA is TGTGCCAGCAGCGTAGGGGATCCAGGGGGCTATGGCTACACCTTC. Translated, it gives CASSVGDPGGYGYTF.

V usage is TRBV4-1 and J usage is TRBJ1-5; unclear D gene. The CDR3 length is 14 residues. Trimming removed 1 base at V and 5 bases at J, with 9 bases between. Germline values: CDR1 MGHRA, CDR2 YSYEKL. Written as DNA, the CDR3 is TGCGCCAGCAGCCAAGTTCCACGCGATCAGCCCCAGCATTTT. Translated, it gives CASSQVPRDQPQHF.

V and J are TRBV7-9 and TRBJ1-3; weak D call: TRBD1 (6 bases). Germline V gene sequence: CDR1 SEHNR, CDR2 FQNEAQ (reference sequence). The CDR3 length is 15 residues. V lost 3 bases and J lost 2, with 11 bases in between. In DNA form, the CDR3 reads TGTGCCAGCAGCTTCATACAGGGTACTGGAAACACCATATATTTT. Protein sequence: CASSFIQGTGNTIYF.

The rearrangement links TRBV28 to TRBJ2-7; 9 nucleotides align to TRBD2. V lost 8 bases to trimming and J lost 2 bases; unmatched junction nucleotides: 7. The CDR3 length is 14 residues. Per germline, CDR1 MDHEN and CDR2 SYDVKM. In DNA form, the CDR3 reads TGTGCCAGCGGCGATAGCGGGAGCCCCTACGAGCAGTACTTC. The encoded protein is CASGDSGSPYEQYF.